This TCR beta chain emerged from a study of regulatory T cells in long-lasting Graves disease. Study outcomes and limitations: With persistent disease, TRBV28, TRBJ1-2 and TRBJ2-5 were the favored segments. In persistent patients, shared public clonotypes (roughly 3,000) outnumbered those in new patients (approximately 880).

Arm-PCR of CDR3 regions with iRepertoire HTBI primers generated TCR beta libraries. Each CDR3 protein is one row after TCRdb ran MiXCR on the multiplex PCR reads. The table has under 450,000 distinct CDR3 sequences, 23% seen once. As to time point: persistent/refractory GD, antithyroid drugs over 5 years with positive TRAb. The TCR library was prepared using RNA isolated from PBMCs. Xi'an, China, was home to the endocrinology department that provided patients. Peripheral blood, at about 9 milliliters, went into EDTA tubes. Trimming cost V 5 bases and J 6 bases, with 13 bases left between them. The CDR3 consists of 14 residues. Germline V lookup: CDR1 LNHDA, CDR2 SQIVND (reference sequence). This clonotype has more than one count but fewer than ten. Antigen unknown.

The specimen was peripheral blood mononuclear cells (PBMCs), collected when the disease was refractory, from a patient treated with antithyroid drugs. The chain joins TRBV19 to TRBJ2-2; D may be TRBD2 (6 bases). The sequence derives from a woman between 40 and 50 years old with Graves disease. The CDR3 region is CASSPGWGAGELFF. The CDR3 DNA sequence: TGTGCCAGTAGTCCCGGCTGGGGGGCCGGGGAGCTGTTTTTT.